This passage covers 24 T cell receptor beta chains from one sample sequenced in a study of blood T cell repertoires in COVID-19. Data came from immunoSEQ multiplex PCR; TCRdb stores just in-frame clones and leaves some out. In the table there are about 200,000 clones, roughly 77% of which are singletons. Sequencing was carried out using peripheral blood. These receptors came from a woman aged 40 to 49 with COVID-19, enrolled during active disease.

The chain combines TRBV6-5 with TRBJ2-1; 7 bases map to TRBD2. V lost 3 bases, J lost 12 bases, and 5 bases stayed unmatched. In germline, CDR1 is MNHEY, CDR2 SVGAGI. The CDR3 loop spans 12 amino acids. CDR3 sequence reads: CASSYSGGRQFF. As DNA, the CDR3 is TGTGCCAGCAGTTATTCGGGGGGTAGGCAGTTCTTC.

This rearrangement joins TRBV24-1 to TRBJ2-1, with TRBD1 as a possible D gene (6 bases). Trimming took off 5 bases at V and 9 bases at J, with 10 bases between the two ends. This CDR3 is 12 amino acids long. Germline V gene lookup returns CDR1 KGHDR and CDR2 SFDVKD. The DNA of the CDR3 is TGTGCCACCAGTGCTCAACAGGGTGAGCAGTTCTTC. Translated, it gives CATSAQQGEQFF.

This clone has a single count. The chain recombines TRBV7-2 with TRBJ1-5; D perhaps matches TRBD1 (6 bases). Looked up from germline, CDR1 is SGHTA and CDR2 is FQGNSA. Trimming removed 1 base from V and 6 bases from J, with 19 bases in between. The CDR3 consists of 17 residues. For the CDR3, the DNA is TGTGCCAGCAGCTTAGTCGGGCGGGGGGCAATTCGTCAGCCCCAGCATTTT. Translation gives CASSLVGRGAIRQPQHF.

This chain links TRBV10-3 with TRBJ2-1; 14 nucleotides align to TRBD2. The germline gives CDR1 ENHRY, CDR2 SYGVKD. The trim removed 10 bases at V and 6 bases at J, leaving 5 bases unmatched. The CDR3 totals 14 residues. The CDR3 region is CATVTSGGVNEQFF. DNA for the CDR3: TGTGCCACCGTGACTAGCGGGGGGGTCAATGAGCAGTTCTTC.

This CDR3 is CASSPRDRGNTEAFF. CDR3 nucleotide sequence: TGTGCCAGCAGCCCTAGGGACAGGGGGAACACTGAAGCTTTCTTT. V gene TRBV3-1 (or the pseudogene TRBV3-2) combines with J gene TRBJ1-1; 10 nucleotides match TRBD1. J lost 1 base, V lost 4 bases, and 3 bases had no gene match. Germline V gene lookup returns CDR1 LGHDT and CDR2 YNNKEL (reference sequence). The CDR3 sequence is 15 residues long.

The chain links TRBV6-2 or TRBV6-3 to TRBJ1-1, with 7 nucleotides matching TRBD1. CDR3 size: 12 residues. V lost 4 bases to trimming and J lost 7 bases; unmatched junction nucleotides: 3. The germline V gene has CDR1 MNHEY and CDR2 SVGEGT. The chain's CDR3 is CASSSTGVEAFF. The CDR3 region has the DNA TGTGCCAGCAGTTCCACAGGGGTTGAAGCTTTCTTT.

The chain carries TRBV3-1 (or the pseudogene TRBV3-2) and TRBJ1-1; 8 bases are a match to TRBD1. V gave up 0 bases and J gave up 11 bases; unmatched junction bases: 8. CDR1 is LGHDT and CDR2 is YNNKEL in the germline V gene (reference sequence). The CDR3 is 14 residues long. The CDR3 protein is CASSQEVSGGQAFF. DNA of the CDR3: TGTGCCAGCAGCCAAGAAGTTTCAGGGGGCCAGGCTTTCTTT.

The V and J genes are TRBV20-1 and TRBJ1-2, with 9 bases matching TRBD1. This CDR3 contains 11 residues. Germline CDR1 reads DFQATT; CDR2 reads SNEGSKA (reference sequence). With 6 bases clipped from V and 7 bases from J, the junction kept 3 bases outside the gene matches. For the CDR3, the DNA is TGCAGTGCCATGGACAGGGGTGGCTACACCTTC. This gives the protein CSAMDRGGYTF.

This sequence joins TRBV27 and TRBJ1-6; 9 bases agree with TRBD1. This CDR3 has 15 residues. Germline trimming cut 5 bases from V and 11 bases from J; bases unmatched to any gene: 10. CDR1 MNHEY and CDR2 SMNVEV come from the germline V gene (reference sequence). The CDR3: CASSIQTGGLTPLHF. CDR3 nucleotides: TGTGCCAGCAGTATTCAGACAGGGGGTCTTACACCCCTCCACTTT.

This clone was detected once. The CDR3 coding sequence is TGTGCCAGCAGCTTAGGGACTAGCGGCGATGAGCAGTTCTTC. Translation gives CASSLGTSGDEQFF. The chain recombines TRBV11-2 with TRBJ2-1; 10 bases agree with TRBD2. Germline values: CDR1 SGHAT, CDR2 FQNNGV. The CDR3 extends over 14 amino acids. The V and J ends lost 1 base and 8 bases, in that order; junction bases with no gene match: 2.

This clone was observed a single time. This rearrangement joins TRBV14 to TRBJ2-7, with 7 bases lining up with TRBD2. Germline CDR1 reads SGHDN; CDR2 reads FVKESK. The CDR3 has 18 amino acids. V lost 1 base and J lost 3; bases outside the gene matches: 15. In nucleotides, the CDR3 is TGTGCCAGCAGCCAAGGGCTAGGTGGCCTAGCGGACTACTACGAGCAGTACTTC. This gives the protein CASSQGLGGLADYYEQYF.

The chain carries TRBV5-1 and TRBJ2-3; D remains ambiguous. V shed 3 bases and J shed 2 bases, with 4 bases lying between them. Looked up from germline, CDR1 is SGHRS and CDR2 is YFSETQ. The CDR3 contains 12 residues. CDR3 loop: CASSSFTDTQYF. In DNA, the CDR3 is TGCGCCAGCAGCTCCTTCACAGATACGCAGTATTTT. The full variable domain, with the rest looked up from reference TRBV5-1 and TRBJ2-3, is KAGVTQTPRYLIKTRGQQVTLSCSPISGHRSVSWYQQTPGQGLQFLFEYFSETQRNKGNFPGRFSGRQFSNSRSEMNVSTLELGDSALYLCASSSFTDTQYFGPGTRLTVL.

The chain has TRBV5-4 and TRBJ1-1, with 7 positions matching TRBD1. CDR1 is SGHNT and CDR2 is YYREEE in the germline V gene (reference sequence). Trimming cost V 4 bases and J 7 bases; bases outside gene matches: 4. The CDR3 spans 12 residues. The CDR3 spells CASSRDSFEAFF. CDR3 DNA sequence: TGTGCCAGCAGCCGGGACAGTTTTGAAGCTTTCTTT.

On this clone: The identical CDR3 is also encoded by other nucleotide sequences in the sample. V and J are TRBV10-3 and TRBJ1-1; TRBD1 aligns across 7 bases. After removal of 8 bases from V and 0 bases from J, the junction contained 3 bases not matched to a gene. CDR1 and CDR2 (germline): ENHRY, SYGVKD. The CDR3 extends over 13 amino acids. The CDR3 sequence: CAIRDSMNTEAFF. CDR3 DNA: TGTGCCATCCGGGACAGCATGAACACTGAAGCTTTCTTT.

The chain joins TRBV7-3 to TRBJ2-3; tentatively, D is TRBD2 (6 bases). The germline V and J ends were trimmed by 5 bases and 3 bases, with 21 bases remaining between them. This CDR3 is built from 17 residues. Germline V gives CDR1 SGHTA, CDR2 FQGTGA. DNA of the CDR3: TGTGCCAGCAGCCCCTCGGGACTCGACAAGGTAACAGATACGCAGTATTTT. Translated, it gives CASSPSGLDKVTDTQYF. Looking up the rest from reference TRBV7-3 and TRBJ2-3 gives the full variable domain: GAGVSQTPSNKVTEKGKYVELRCDPISGHTALYWYRQSLGQGPEFLIYFQGTGAADDSGLPNDRFFAVRPEGSVSTLKIQRTERGDSAVYLCASSPSGLDKVTDTQYFGPGTRLTVL.

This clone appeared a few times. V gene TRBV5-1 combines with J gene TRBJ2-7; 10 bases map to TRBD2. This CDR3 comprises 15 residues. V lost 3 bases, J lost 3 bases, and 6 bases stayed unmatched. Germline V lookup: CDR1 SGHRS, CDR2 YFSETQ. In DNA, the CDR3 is TGCGCCAGCAGCTCTAGCGGGAGCCTCTACTACGAGCAGTACTTC. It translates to CASSSSGSLYYEQYF.

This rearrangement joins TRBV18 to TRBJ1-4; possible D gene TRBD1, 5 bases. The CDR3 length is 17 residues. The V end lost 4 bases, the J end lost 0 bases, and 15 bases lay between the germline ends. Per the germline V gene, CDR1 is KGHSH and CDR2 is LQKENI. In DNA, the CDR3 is TGTGCCAGCTCACTTACACAGGAGACCACAACTAATGAAAAACTGTTTTTT. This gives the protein CASSLTQETTTNEKLFF.

CDR3 amino acids: CASSLQGGFSYEQYF. CDR3 bases: TGCGCCAGCAGCTTGCAGGGGGGCTTCTCCTACGAGCAGTACTTC. The chain is built from TRBV5-1 and TRBJ2-7; a weak D match, TRBD1 (7 bases). Germline values: CDR1 SGHRS, CDR2 YFSETQ. CDR3 size: 15 residues. The V end lost 1 base, the J end lost 0 bases, and 11 bases lay between the germline ends.

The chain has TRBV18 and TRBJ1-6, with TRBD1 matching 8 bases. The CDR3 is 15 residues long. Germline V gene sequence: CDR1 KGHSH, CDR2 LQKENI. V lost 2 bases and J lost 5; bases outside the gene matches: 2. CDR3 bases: TGTGCCAGCTCACCAGGGACAGGAAATAATTCACCCCTCCACTTT. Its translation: CASSPGTGNNSPLHF. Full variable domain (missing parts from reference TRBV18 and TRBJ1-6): NAGVMQNPRHLVRRRGQEARLRCSPMKGHSHVYWYRQLPEEGLKFMVYLQKENIIDESGMPKERFSAEFPKEGPSILRIQQVVRGDSAAYFCASSPGTGNNSPLHFGNGTRLTVT.

The CDR3 spells CASSILKPPTGPTGELFF. The CDR3 bases are TGTGCCAGCAGCATCCTCAAACCCCCGACAGGTCCCACCGGGGAGCTGTTTTTT. The chain has TRBV21-1 and TRBJ2-2; the tabulated D call, TRBD1, remains unverified against the DNA. TRBV21-1 has pseudogene status. The CDR3 runs to 18 residues.

The CDR3 loop is CSGGPSPTRQGHTEAFF. As DNA, the CDR3 is TGCAGCGGGGGCCCGTCCCCTACCCGACAGGGACACACTGAAGCTTTCTTT. The chain links TRBV29-1 to TRBJ1-1; 7 nucleotides match TRBD1. Trimming removed 7 bases from V and 3 bases from J; junction bases left unmatched: 20. The V gene's germline CDR1 is SQVTM and CDR2 ANQGSEA. This CDR3 is built from 17 residues.

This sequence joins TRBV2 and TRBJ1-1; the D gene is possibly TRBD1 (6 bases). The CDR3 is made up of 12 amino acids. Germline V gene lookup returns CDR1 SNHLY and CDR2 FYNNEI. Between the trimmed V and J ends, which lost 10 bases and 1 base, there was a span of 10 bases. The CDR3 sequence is CATDRPNTEAFF. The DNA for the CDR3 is TGTGCCACAGACAGGCCGAACACTGAAGCTTTCTTT.

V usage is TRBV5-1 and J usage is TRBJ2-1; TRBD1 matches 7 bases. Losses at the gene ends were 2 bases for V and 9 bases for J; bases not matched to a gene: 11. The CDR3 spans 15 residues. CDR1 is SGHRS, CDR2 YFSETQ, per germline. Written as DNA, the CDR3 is TGCGCCAGCAGCTTCGCATCCCCGACAGGGAGTGAGCAGTTCTTC. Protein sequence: CASSFASPTGSEQFF.

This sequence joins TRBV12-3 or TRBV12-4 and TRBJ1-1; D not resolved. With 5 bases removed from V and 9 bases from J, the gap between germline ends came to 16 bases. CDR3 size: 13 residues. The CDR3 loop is CASSQREEPKAFF. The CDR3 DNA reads TGTGCCAGCAGTCAACGGGAAGAGCCTAAAGCTTTCTTT.